Listed below are T cell receptor beta chains from one sample, sequenced in a study of T cell responses to AZD1222 COVID-19 vaccine. Assay used: immunoSEQ multiplex PCR; TCRdb lists only in-frame clones, some missing. Its table lists around 140,000 clones. Sequencing input: peripheral blood. These TCRs come from an adult in good health. The CDR3 runs from the conserved cysteine through the conserved F or W. A D gene is named only where the DNA matches it firmly.

13	TRBJ1-3	.	TRBV14	CASSQVGRDTIYF	TGTGCCAGCAGCCAAGTGGGCCGGGACACCATATATTTT
17	TRBJ1-5	TRBD1	TRBV19	CASSISGTGFGNQPQHF	TGTGCCAGTAGTATTTCCGGGACAGGGTTTGGCAATCAGCCCCAGCATTTT
13	TRBJ2-6	.	TRBV27	CASSLAGANVLTF	TGTGCCAGCAGTTTAGCTGGGGCCAACGTCCTGACTTTC
16	TRBJ2-1	.	TRBV7-3	CASTQVPIRGGNEQFF	TGTGCCAGCACCCAAGTCCCGATAAGGGGAGGCAATGAGCAGTTCTTC
17	TRBJ2-6	.	TRBV11-2	CASRYTSLNPGANVLTF	TGTGCCAGCAGGTACACCTCTCTGAACCCTGGGGCCAACGTCCTGACTTTC
14	TRBJ1-4	.	TRBV15	CATSRDLSLGKLFF	TGTGCCACCAGCAGAGATTTAAGTCTGGGAAAACTGTTTTTT
15	TRBJ1-1	.	TRBV11-3	CASSPPRIRNTEAFF	TGTGCCAGCAGCCCCCCCCGAATCCGGAACACTGAAGCTTTCTTT
15	TRBJ2-7	.	TRBV10-1	CASSESPGPRYEQYF	TGCGCCAGCAGTGAGTCGCCGGGGCCCCGGTACGAGCAGTACTTC
13	TRBJ2-5	.	TRBV19	CASSVGDKETQYF	TGTGCCAGTAGTGTGGGGGATAAAGAGACCCAGTACTTC
14	TRBJ2-2	TRBD2	TRBV9	CASTVGGATGELFF	TGTGCCAGCACCGTGGGAGGGGCAACCGGGGAGCTGTTTTTT
13	TRBJ2-7	.	TRBV7-2	CASSLESRREQYF	TGTGCCAGCAGCTTAGAATCCCGGCGTGAGCAGTACTTC
14	TRBJ2-1	.	TRBV30	CACSSGVPYNEQFF	TGTGCCTGCAGCTCTGGGGTCCCCTACAATGAGCAGTTCTTC
14	TRBJ2-5	TRBD1	TRBV28	CASSLSQGAETQYF	TGTGCCAGCAGTTTATCCCAGGGGGCTGAGACCCAGTACTTC
13	TRBJ2-3	.	TRBV18	CASSPDGGDTQYF	TGTGCCAGCTCACCCGACGGGGGTGATACGCAGTATTTT
19	TRBJ2-1	TRBD2	TRBV2	CASSERGGTLAGTNNEQFF	TGTGCCAGCAGTGAAAGGGGGGGAACCCTAGCGGGGACCAACAATGAGCAGTTCTTC
15	TRBJ1-6	.	TRBV28	CASSETGFSSSPLHF	TGTGCCAGCAGTGAAACAGGGTTTAGTAGTTCACCCCTCCACTTT
15	TRBJ2-6	.	TRBV11-2	CASSFGPSGANVLTF	TGTGCCAGCAGCTTTGGACCATCTGGGGCCAACGTCCTGACTTTC
14	TRBJ2-5	TRBD2	TRBV11-3	CASSAGLAGETQYF	TGTGCCAGCAGCGCGGGACTAGCGGGAGAGACCCAGTACTTC
12	TRBJ2-3	TRBD2	TRBV25-1	CATRTSMDTQYF	TGTGCCACCAGGACTAGTATGGATACGCAGTATTTT
17	TRBJ1-5	.	TRBV27	CASSSFPGGDGNQPQHF	TGTGCCAGCAGTTCCTTCCCCGGGGGTGATGGCAATCAGCCCCAGCATTTT
15	TRBJ2-3	TRBD1	TRBV11-3	CASRKTGGRTDTQYF	TGTGCCAGCAGGAAGACAGGGGGCCGGACAGATACGCAGTATTTT
14	TRBJ2-3	TRBD2	TRBV2	CASRAGTSPDTQYF	TGTGCCAGCAGAGCCGGGACTAGCCCAGATACGCAGTATTTT
14	TRBJ1-5	.	TRBV5-1	CASSLGDPDQPQHF	TGCGCCAGCAGCTTGGGGGACCCTGATCAGCCCCAGCATTTT
14	TRBJ1-2	.	TRBV6-6	CASPPFSINYGYTF	TGTGCCAGCCCCCCTTTTTCCATCAACTATGGCTACACCTTC
15	TRBJ2-3	.	TRBV7-2	CASSLAGLSTDTQYF	TGTGCCAGCAGCTTAGCGGGACTCAGCACAGATACGCAGTATTTT
15	TRBJ2-1	.	TRBV6-5	CASSISGKPYNEQFF	TGTGCCAGCAGTATTAGCGGTAAACCCTACAATGAGCAGTTCTTC
14	TRBJ2-5	.	TRBV6-6	CASSPGISRETQYF	TGTGCCAGCAGTCCGGGTATATCTCGGGAGACCCAGTACTTC
17	TRBJ2-1	.	TRBV5-1	CASSSPVGGDLYNEQFF	TGCGCCAGCAGCTCCCCGGTGGGGGGTGACCTTTACAATGAGCAGTTCTTC
14	TRBJ2-3	.	TRBV3-1/TRBV3-2	CASSQGLHTDTQYF	TGTGCCAGCAGCCAAGGGCTGCACACAGATACGCAGTATTTT
15	TRBJ1-2	.	TRBV19	CASSVWTDPNYGYTF	TGTGCCAGTAGTGTGTGGACAGACCCTAACTATGGCTACACCTTC
15	TRBJ1-6	.	TRBV6-5	CASSYSKPANSPLHF	TGTGCCAGCAGTTACTCAAAACCGGCGAATTCACCCCTCCACTTT
14	TRBJ2-3	.	TRBV7-3	CASSLERAPDTQYF	TGTGCCAGCAGCTTAGAGAGGGCCCCAGATACGCAGTATTTT
14	TRBJ1-1	.	TRBV15	CATSRVGSNTEAFF	TGTGCCACCAGCAGAGTTGGGTCGAACACTGAAGCTTTCTTT
17	TRBJ1-3	.	TRBV30	CAWSVLDSRHSGNTIYF	TGTGCCTGGAGTGTATTAGACAGCCGACACTCTGGAAACACCATATATTTT
13	TRBJ1-2	.	TRBV6-5	CASTQGGAYGYTF	TGTGCCAGCACCCAAGGGGGGGCCTATGGCTACACCTTC
15	TRBJ2-2	.	TRBV4-1	CASSQVGGPAGELFF	TGCGCCAGCAGCCAAGTCGGGGGTCCCGCCGGGGAGCTGTTTTTT
13	TRBJ1-5	.	TRBV11-3	CASSLDGNQPQHF	TGTGCCAGCAGCTTGGACGGGAATCAGCCCCAGCATTTT
14	TRBJ2-5	.	TRBV14	CASSQDRGKETQYF	TGTGCCAGCAGCCAAGATCGAGGGAAAGAGACCCAGTACTTC
14	TRBJ1-2	TRBD1	TRBV2	CASSSGTGKHGYTF	TGTGCCAGCAGTTCTGGGACAGGGAAACATGGCTACACCTTC
13	TRBJ2-7	.	TRBV11-2	CASSLQTSYEQYF	TGTGCCAGCAGCTTGCAGACCTCCTACGAGCAGTACTTC
13	TRBJ1-1	.	TRBV10-3	CAISEPGSNEAFF	TGTGCCATCAGTGAGCCGGGGTCGAATGAAGCTTTCTTT
15	TRBJ1-1	TRBD1	TRBV11-3	CASSTRDRVNTEAFF	TGTGCCAGCAGCACCCGGGACAGGGTGAACACTGAAGCTTTCTTT
15	TRBJ2-7	TRBD1	TRBV6-2/TRBV6-3	CASSYTRTGSYEQYF	TGTGCCAGCAGTTACACTAGGACAGGATCCTACGAGCAGTACTTC
14	TRBJ2-1	TRBD2	TRBV9	CASSVDVAGGLQFF	TGTGCCAGCAGCGTAGATGTAGCGGGGGGCCTTCAGTTCTTC
13	TRBJ1-1	.	TRBV30	CAWSMHGLTEAFF	TGTGCCTGGAGTATGCACGGTCTCACTGAAGCTTTCTTT
14	TRBJ1-6	.	TRBV3-1/TRBV3-2	CASSPTTANSPLHF	TGTGCCAGCAGCCCGACAACAGCGAATTCACCCCTCCACTTT
16	TRBJ2-1	.	TRBV3-1/TRBV3-2	CASSQDPRVSYNEQFF	TGTGCCAGCAGCCAAGATCCACGGGTCTCCTACAATGAGCAGTTCTTC
13	TRBJ2-1	.	TRBV30	CAWSVSTAIEQFF	TGTGCCTGGAGTGTCTCCACGGCTATTGAGCAGTTCTTC
14	TRBJ2-5	.	TRBV5-1	CASSSRTNQETQYF	TGCGCCAGCAGCTCCCGGACAAACCAAGAGACCCAGTACTTC
15	TRBJ1-1	TRBD1	TRBV5-4	CASSLGQGGNTEAFF	TGTGCCAGCAGCTTGGGCCAGGGGGGGAACACTGAAGCTTTCTTT
14	TRBJ2-1	TRBD2	TRBV6-6	CASRLAGGNNEQFF	TGTGCCAGCAGGCTAGCGGGGGGGAACAATGAGCAGTTCTTC
15	TRBJ2-7	.	TRBV7-6	CASSSSGTPDSEQYF	TGTGCCAGCAGCAGCTCCGGGACACCAGATTCCGAGCAGTACTTC
13	TRBJ1-1	.	TRBV7-3	CASSLMRNTEAFF	TGTGCCAGCAGCTTAATGAGGAACACTGAAGCTTTCTTT
15	TRBJ1-4	TRBD1	TRBV7-9	CASSLVGTGARGLFF	TGTGCCAGCAGCTTGGTTGGGACAGGGGCGCGGGGACTGTTTTTT
14	TRBJ1-2	TRBD1	TRBV19	CASSIPTGIYGYTF	TGTGCCAGTAGTATCCCGACAGGGATCTATGGCTACACCTTC
16	TRBJ1-3	.	TRBV2	CASSEGGQLSGNTIYF	TGTGCCAGCAGTGAAGGTGGACAGCTCTCTGGAAACACCATATATTTT
14	TRBJ1-5	.	TRBV13	CASSLGASNQPQHF	TGTGCCAGCAGCTTGGGGGCGAGCAATCAGCCCCAGCATTTT
17	TRBJ2-2	TRBD1	TRBV5-1	CASSPWDRESYTGELFF	TGCGCCAGCAGCCCCTGGGACAGGGAATCGTACACCGGGGAGCTGTTTTTT
14	TRBJ1-3	.	TRBV19	CASRLQGSGNTIYF	TGTGCCAGTAGGCTACAGGGATCTGGAAACACCATATATTTT